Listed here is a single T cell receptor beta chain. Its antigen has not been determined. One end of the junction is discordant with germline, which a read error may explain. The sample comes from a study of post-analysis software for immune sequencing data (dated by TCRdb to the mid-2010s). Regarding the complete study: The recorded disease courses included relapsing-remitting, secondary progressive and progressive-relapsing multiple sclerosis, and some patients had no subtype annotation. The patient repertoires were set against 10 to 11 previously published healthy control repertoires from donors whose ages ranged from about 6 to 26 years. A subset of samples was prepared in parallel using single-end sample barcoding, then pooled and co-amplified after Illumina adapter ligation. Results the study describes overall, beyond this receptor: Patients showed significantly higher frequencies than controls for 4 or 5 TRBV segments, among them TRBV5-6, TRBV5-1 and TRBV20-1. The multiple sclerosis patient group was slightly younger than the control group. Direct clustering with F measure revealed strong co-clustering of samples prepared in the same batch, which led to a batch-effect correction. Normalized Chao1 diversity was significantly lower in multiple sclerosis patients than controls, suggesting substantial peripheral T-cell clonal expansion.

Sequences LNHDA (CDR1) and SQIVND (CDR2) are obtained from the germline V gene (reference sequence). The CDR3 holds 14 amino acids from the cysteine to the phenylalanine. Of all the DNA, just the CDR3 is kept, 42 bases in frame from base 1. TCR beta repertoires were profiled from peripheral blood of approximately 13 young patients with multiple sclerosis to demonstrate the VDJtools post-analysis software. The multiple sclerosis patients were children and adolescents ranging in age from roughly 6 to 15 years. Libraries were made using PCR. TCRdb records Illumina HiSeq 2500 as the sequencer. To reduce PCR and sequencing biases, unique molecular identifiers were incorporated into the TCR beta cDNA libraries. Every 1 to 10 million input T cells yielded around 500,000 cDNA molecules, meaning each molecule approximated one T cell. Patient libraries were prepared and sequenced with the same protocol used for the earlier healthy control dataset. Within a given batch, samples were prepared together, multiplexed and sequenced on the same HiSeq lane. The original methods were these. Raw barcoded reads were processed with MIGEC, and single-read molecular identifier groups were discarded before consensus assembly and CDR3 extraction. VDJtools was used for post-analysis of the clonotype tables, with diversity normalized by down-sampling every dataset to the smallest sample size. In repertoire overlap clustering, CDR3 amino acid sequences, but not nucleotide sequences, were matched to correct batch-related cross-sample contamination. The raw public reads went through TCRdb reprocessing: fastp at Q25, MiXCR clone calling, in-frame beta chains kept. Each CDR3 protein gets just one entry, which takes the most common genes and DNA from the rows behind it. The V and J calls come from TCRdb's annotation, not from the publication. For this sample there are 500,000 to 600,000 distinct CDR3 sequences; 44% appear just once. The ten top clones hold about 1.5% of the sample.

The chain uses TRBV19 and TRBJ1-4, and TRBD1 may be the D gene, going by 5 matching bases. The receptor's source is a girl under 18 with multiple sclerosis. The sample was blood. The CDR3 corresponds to CASRPGRGNERLFF. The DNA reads TGTGCCAGTAGACCGGGACGGGGGAATGAAAGACTGTTTTTT.